The sample holds a few counts of the clone carrying this T cell receptor beta chain. Its antigen is still unknown. This entry belongs to a study of neoadjuvant nivolumab and ipilimumab in lung cancer. Sequenced by immunoSEQ multiplex PCR; TCRdb stores in-frame clones only, minus some. The sample lists around 13,000 clones, around two thirds occurring once. There are 13 residues in the CDR3. V was clipped by 4 bases and J by 2 bases, with 8 bases between them. Germline values: CDR1 SGHRS, CDR2 YFSETQ. Whole-study findings and limits: Blood richness before therapy tracked richness in tumors resected after neoadjuvant therapy. Only a single major-pathologic-response sample was available for clonality analysis.

This chain links TRBV5-1 with TRBJ2-3; D ambiguous. This clonotype was sampled from an adult with non-small cell lung cancer. Here the sequenced sample was peripheral blood, taken after neoadjuvant nivolumab, alone or with ipilimumab, at or shortly before surgery. In nucleotides, the CDR3 is TGCGCCAGCAGCGACGCAGCCACAGATACGCAGTATTTT. Its protein is CASSDAATDTQYF.